The 5 T cell receptor beta chains given below trace back to one sample, sequenced in a study of T cell changes during pregnancy in multiple sclerosis. Sequenced by immunoSEQ multiplex PCR; TCRdb stores in-frame clones only, minus some. The sample contains about 66,000 clones, 75% to 95% of which appear only once. The specimen was peripheral blood, collected in the third trimester of pregnancy. The source of these receptors is a female donor with multiple sclerosis, enrolled in a pregnancy study.

The chain couples TRBV18 to TRBJ1-2; 8 bases line up with TRBD1. The CDR3 loop spans 17 amino acids. CDR1 is KGHSH and CDR2 is LQKENI in the germline V gene. J was trimmed by 6 bases and V by 1 base; bases with no gene match: 13. The DNA of the CDR3 is TGTGCCAGCTCACCACGATCTGGGCGGGACAGGCTCGATGGCTACACCTTC. Protein sequence: CASSPRSGRDRLDGYTF.

This clone was recorded once. This chain connects TRBV29-1 to TRBJ2-7; D gene ambiguous. The CDR3 is 12 residues long. Germline CDR1 reads SQVTM; CDR2 reads ANQGSEA. V shed 4 bases and J shed 2 bases, with 9 bases lying between them. CDR3 in DNA: TGCAGCGTTGCGACACCCGCCTACGAGCAGTACTTC. It codes for CSVATPAYEQYF.

The chain couples TRBV18 to TRBJ1-5; D possibly corresponds to TRBD1 (6 bases). The germline V gene has CDR1 KGHSH and CDR2 LQKENI. V was shortened by 0 bases and J by 5 bases, with 14 bases between the two germline ends. CDR3 size: 16 residues. CDR3 protein: CASSPPLHTGHQPQHF. CDR3 DNA: TGTGCCAGCTCACCACCGCTTCATACAGGGCATCAGCCCCAGCATTTT.

The chain employs TRBV28 and TRBJ1-5; perhaps TRBD1 as D (5 bases). CDR3 length equals 16 residues. Between the trimmed V and J ends, which lost 6 bases and 0 bases, there was a span of 15 bases. CDR1 is MDHEN and CDR2 is SYDVKM in the germline V gene. The CDR3 nucleotides read TGTGCCAGCAGACTGCCGGAGGGGTATAGCAATCAGCCCCAGCATTTT. Amino acids: CASRLPEGYSNQPQHF.

V and J are TRBV4-1 and TRBJ2-3, with D perhaps TRBD1 (5 bases). CDR3 length: 14 amino acids. V lost 2 bases, J lost 4 bases, and 10 bases lay in between. Germline V CDR1 and CDR2: MGHRA, YSYEKL. The CDR3 protein is CASSQPDSADTQYF. As DNA, the CDR3 is TGCGCCAGCAGCCAACCCGACAGTGCAGATACGCAGTATTTT.